This T cell receptor beta chain was recorded in a study of blood T cell repertoires in COVID-19. Background on the study: PBMCs, B-cell-depleted T cells, or T cells provided the cDNA or gDNA that made up the material.

Trimming stripped 1 base from V and 5 bases from J, with 9 bases between. The CDR3 runs 13 residues. The V gene's germline CDR1 is SGHNT and CDR2 YENEEA. Original analysis: Amplification of reference gene primers provided the estimated nucleated cell counts. The repertoire was sequenced with immunoSEQ multiplex PCR; TCRdb's copy has only in-frame clones and lacks some. The V and J calls and the clone size are those of that table, but D and trimming were determined from the DNA. In the table there are around 190,000 clones, more than 60% of which are singletons. Source material: peripheral blood. This TCR was sampled from a woman aged 45 to 65 with acute or convalescent COVID-19. This rearrangement joins TRBV11-3 to TRBJ2-7, with D possibly TRBD1 on 5 matching bases. CDR3 in amino acids: CASSLGKGNEQYF. Here the CDR3 DNA reads TGTGCCAGCAGCTTAGGGAAGGGGAACGAGCAGTACTTC. Variable domain in full (rest from reference TRBV11-3 and TRBJ2-7): EAGVVQSPRYKIIEKKQPVAFWCNPISGHNTLYWYLQNLGQGPELLIRYENEEAVDDSQLPKDRFSAERLKGVDSTLKIQPAELGDSAVYLCASSLGKGNEQYFGPGTRLTVT.